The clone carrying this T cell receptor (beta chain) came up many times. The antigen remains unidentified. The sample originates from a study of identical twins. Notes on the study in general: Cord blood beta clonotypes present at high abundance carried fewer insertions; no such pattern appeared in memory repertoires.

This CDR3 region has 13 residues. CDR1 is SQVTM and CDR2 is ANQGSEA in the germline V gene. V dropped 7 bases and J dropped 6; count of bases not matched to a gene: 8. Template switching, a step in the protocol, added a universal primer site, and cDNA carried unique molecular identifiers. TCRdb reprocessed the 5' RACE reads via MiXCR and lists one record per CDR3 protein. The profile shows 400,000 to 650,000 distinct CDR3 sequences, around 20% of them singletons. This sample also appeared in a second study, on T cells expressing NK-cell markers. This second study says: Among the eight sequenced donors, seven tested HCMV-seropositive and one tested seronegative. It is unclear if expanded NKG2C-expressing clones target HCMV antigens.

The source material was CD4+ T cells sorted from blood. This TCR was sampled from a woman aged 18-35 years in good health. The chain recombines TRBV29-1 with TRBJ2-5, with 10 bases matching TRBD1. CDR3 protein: CSGEGQGKKTQYF. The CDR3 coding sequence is TGCAGCGGCGAGGGACAGGGGAAAAAGACCCAGTACTTC.